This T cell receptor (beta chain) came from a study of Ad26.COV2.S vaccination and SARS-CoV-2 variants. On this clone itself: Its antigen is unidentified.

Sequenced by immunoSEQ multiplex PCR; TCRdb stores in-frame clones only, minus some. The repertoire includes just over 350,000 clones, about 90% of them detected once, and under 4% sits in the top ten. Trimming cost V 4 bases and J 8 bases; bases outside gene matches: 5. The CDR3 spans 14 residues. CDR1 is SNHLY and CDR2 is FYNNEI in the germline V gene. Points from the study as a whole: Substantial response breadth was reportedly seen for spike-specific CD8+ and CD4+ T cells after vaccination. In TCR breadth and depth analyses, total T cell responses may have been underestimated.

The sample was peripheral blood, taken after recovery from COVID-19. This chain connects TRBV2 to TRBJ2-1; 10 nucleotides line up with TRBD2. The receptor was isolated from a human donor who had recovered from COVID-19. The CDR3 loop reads CASSGASGGYEQFF. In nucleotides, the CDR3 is TGTGCCAGCAGTGGGGCTAGCGGGGGCTATGAGCAGTTCTTC.